What follows describes a single T cell receptor beta chain. Its antigen is unidentified. Some clones are missing from TCRdb's copy, which holds only in-frame ones; the method was immunoSEQ multiplex PCR. This sample yields 130,000 to 150,000 clones, of which 90% to 95% are seen a single time; 3% to 4% belongs to the top ten. These data are taken from a study of T cell responses to AZD1222 COVID-19 vaccine. Per germline, CDR1 ENHRY and CDR2 SYGVKD. The CDR3 is made up of 16 amino acids. The V gene lost 7 bases and the J gene lost 0 bases, with 16 bases spanning the gap. Study-level points and caveats: Targeting of unmutated variant regions was reportedly seen in nearly half of spike-specific TCRs. Baseline antibody screening turned up just six or seven seropositive AZD1222 recipients. Most donors were white British and more were female, and clonal diversity was possibly underestimated.

Second doses were pooled across both intervals (about 4 or about 12 weeks). The chain recombines TRBV10-3 with TRBJ1-3; possibly TRBD1 for D (5 bases). The sequence derives from an adult who received the AZD1222 COVID-19 vaccine. Here the sequenced sample was peripheral blood, taken 28 days after the second AZD1222 dose. The CDR3 spells CAIIVPQGGSGNTIYF. CDR3 coding DNA: TGTGCCATCATTGTGCCCCAGGGAGGCTCTGGAAACACCATATATTTT.